These 25 T cell receptor beta chains share one sample of origin, sequenced in a study of blood T cell repertoires in COVID-19 (TCRdb year 2020). Libraries were prepared through the immunoSEQ multiplex PCR assay. Held by TCRdb, this immuneACCESS table contains in-frame sequences only and omits some clones. Under half of the omission traces to an unresolved V gene where checked; the cause of the rest is unknown. Counted in this sample were more than 200,000 clones; 86% of them appeared once. The ten largest clones take up roughly 10% of the sample. Sequencing input: peripheral blood. These receptors all stem from a woman aged 45-60 years with COVID-19, enrolled during active disease.

CDR3 DNA: TGTGCCATCAGTGAGTCGGGAGAACAGCAGTTCTTC. This sequence encodes CAISESGEQQFF. The V gene is TRBV10-3, the J gene TRBJ2-1; weak D call: TRBD2 (5 bases). This CDR3 contains 12 residues. V was clipped by 0 bases and J by 11 bases, with 8 bases between them. Germline CDR1 ENHRY, CDR2 SYGVKD.

The V call is TRBV7-8, the J call TRBJ2-7, with D possibly matching TRBD2 (6 bases). Trimming shortened V by 6 bases and J by 6 bases, and 12 bases separated the two germline ends. This CDR3 contains 12 residues. In germline, CDR1 is SGHVS, CDR2 FQNEAQ. This CDR3 reads CASRTPGGEQYF. The CDR3 DNA reads TGTGCCAGCAGGACTCCCGGGGGCGAGCAGTACTTC.

CDR3 protein: CASRPQGTETQYF. In DNA, the CDR3 is TGTGCCAGCAGGCCACAGGGGACGGAGACCCAGTACTTC. The chain combines TRBV6-5 with TRBJ2-5; 7 positions agree with TRBD1. The CDR3 sequence is 13 residues long. With 6 bases clipped from V and 5 bases from J, the junction kept 6 bases outside the gene matches. Germline V gene data show CDR1 as MNHEY and CDR2 as SVGAGI.

This clone was detected once. This sequence joins TRBV19 and TRBJ2-3; 9 nucleotides align to TRBD1. The trim removed 6 bases at V and 2 bases at J, leaving 12 bases unmatched. This CDR3 is 17 amino acids long. Germline V lookup: CDR1 LNHDA, CDR2 SQIVND (reference sequence). CDR3 protein: CASRRPRGTGNTDTQYF. For the CDR3, the DNA is TGTGCCAGTAGGCGACCTCGGGGGACAGGGAACACAGATACGCAGTATTTT. Combining the CDR3 with reference TRBV19 and TRBJ2-3 gives the whole variable domain DGGITQSPKYLFRKEGQNVTLSCEQNLNHDAMYWYRQDPGQGLRLIYYSQIVNDFQKGDIAEGYSVSREKKESFPLTVTSAQKNPTAFYLCASRRPRGTGNTDTQYFGPGTRLTVL.

V is TRBV2 and J is TRBJ1-2, with TRBD1 identical over 8 bases. The germline V gene has CDR1 SNHLY and CDR2 FYNNEI. V shed 2 bases and J 3 bases; nucleotides not matched to a gene: 2. This CDR3 contains 14 residues. CDR3 sequence reads: CASSEQGADYGYTF. In DNA, the CDR3 is TGTGCCAGCAGTGAACAGGGGGCGGACTATGGCTACACCTTC.

The chain employs TRBV27 and TRBJ1-2; TRBD1 matches at 11 bases. Germline CDR1 and CDR2: MNHEY and SMNVEV (reference sequence). This CDR3 has 15 amino acids. Unmatched junction bases numbered 6, after V lost 5 bases and J lost 4 bases. The CDR3 loop reads CASSPGTGGVYGYTF. In nucleotides, the CDR3 is TGTGCCAGCAGTCCGGGGACAGGGGGGGTCTATGGCTACACCTTC.

The V gene is TRBV7-9, the J gene TRBJ1-2; D is undetermined. Between the trimmed V and J ends, which lost 4 bases and 5 bases, there was a span of 14 bases. Germline V gene data show CDR1 as SEHNR and CDR2 as FQNEAQ (reference sequence). The CDR3 is made up of 14 amino acids. The CDR3 sequence: CASSSPTSEYGYTF. CDR3 nucleotide sequence: TGTGCCAGCAGCTCCCCTACTTCCGAGTATGGCTACACCTTC.

The chain combines TRBV4-1 with TRBJ1-2; weak D call: TRBD1 (6 bases). The germline V gene encodes CDR1 MGHRA and CDR2 YSYEKL. V dropped 4 bases and J dropped 5 bases, with 14 bases sitting between them. The CDR3 has 14 residues. In nucleotides, the CDR3 is TGCGCCAGCAGCCGCACAGGGACCAGATATGGCTACACCTTC. Translating it yields CASSRTGTRYGYTF.

The chain links TRBV27 to TRBJ1-6, with 7 bases identical to TRBD1. The V segment lost 7 bases and the J segment 9 bases; nucleotides outside the gene matches: 15. The CDR3 runs 16 residues. CDR1 and CDR2 from the germline V gene are MNHEY and SMNVEV (reference sequence). CDR3 DNA sequence: TGTGCCAGCATTAGCACTACGGGACAGAACGTTTCACCCCTCCACTTT. Translating gives CASISTTGQNVSPLHF.

This clone was seen a single time. The chain recombines TRBV7-3 with TRBJ2-3; TRBD1 is a possible D gene (6 bases). CDR1 and CDR2 from the germline V gene are SGHTA and FQGTGA. This CDR3 spans 14 amino acids. The V and J ends lost 3 bases and 1 base respectively, with 8 bases between them. The CDR3 nucleotides read TGTGCCAGCAGCTTTGGGGGCGGCACAGATACGCAGTATTTT. Translation: CASSFGGGTDTQYF. The complete variable domain, with remaining parts taken from reference TRBV7-3 and TRBJ2-3, reads GAGVSQTPSNKVTEKGKYVELRCDPISGHTALYWYRQSLGQGPEFLIYFQGTGAADDSGLPNDRFFAVRPEGSVSTLKIQRTERGDSAVYLCASSFGGGTDTQYFGPGTRLTVL.

The genes are TRBV15 and TRBJ2-3, with 8 bases lining up with TRBD2. The CDR3 spans 17 residues. The V segment lost 3 bases and the J segment 1 base; nucleotides outside the gene matches: 9. Germline V gene lookup returns CDR1 LNHNV and CDR2 YYDKDF (reference sequence). The CDR3 loop is CATSSTPGRGGTDTQYF. CDR3 DNA sequence: TGTGCCACCAGCAGTACCCCGGGGCGGGGGGGCACAGATACGCAGTATTTT.

The chain uses TRBV6-5 and TRBJ1-1, with a weak D call TRBD1 (5 bases). CDR3 length equals 13 residues. V shed 2 bases and J shed 4 bases, with 8 bases lying between them. Per the germline V gene, CDR1 is MNHEY and CDR2 is SVGAGI. DNA for the CDR3: TGTGCCAGCAGTTACGGGGGGAGCACTGAAGCTTTCTTT. It encodes CASSYGGSTEAFF.

CDR3 in DNA: TGTGCCAGCAGCTTTCTGAGGAACGAGCAGTACTTC. It is translated as CASSFLRNEQYF. J is TRBJ2-7 and V is TRBV5-8; the D is unclear. Per the germline V gene, CDR1 is SGHTS and CDR2 is YDEGEE. V was trimmed by 2 bases and J by 5 bases, leaving 8 bases between them. The CDR3 runs 12 residues.

The chain couples TRBV19 to TRBJ2-5, with a possible D match to TRBD2 (6 bases). This CDR3 spans 12 amino acids. Germline CDR1 is LNHDA and CDR2 is SQIVND (reference sequence). Trimming stripped 8 bases from V and 1 base from J, with 8 bases between. This CDR3 reads CASGTFQETQYF. CDR3 DNA: TGTGCCAGTGGGACTTTCCAAGAGACCCAGTACTTC.

J is TRBJ1-3 and V is TRBV13, with no clear D. V shed 5 bases and J shed 7 bases, with 18 bases lying between them. Germline CDR1 is PRHDT and CDR2 is FYEKMQ (reference sequence). The CDR3 has 15 residues. Here the CDR3 reads CASSPTPSNANTIYF. In DNA, the CDR3 is TGTGCCAGCAGCCCTACGCCATCAAACGCGAACACCATATATTTT. Drawing the rest from reference TRBV13 and TRBJ1-3, the complete variable domain is AAGVIQSPRHLIKEKRETATLKCYPIPRHDTVYWYQQGPGQDPQFLISFYEKMQSDKGSIPDRFSAQQFSDYHSELNMSSLELGDSALYFCASSPTPSNANTIYFGEGSWLTVV.

This rearrangement joins TRBV7-3 to TRBJ2-1; 9 bases line up with TRBD1. This CDR3 comprises 17 residues. Trimming took 6 bases from V and 0 from J; bases not matched to a gene: 9. Germline CDR1 is SGHTA and CDR2 is FQGTGA. CDR3 protein: CASSTGGFRSSYNEQFF. DNA for the CDR3: TGTGCCAGCAGTACAGGGGGCTTCAGGAGCTCCTACAATGAGCAGTTCTTC.

This chain joins TRBV29-1 and TRBJ2-1; possibly TRBD1 for D (6 bases). This CDR3 has 18 amino acids. CDR1 is SQVTM, CDR2 ANQGSEA, per germline. Trimming removed 6 bases at V and 5 bases at J, with 29 bases between. The CDR3, as DNA: TGCAGCGTCGGATCGGACAGATTCTGGGGGAAGGTAGACAATGAGCAGTTCTTC. It codes for CSVGSDRFWGKVDNEQFF.

J is TRBJ1-2 and V is TRBV5-6, with 7 bases that match TRBD1. The CDR3 covers 16 residues. The J segment lost 0 bases and the V segment lost 0 bases, leaving 5 bases of the junction unmatched. Germline CDR1 is SGHDT and CDR2 is YYEEEE. CDR3 nucleotide sequence: TGTGCCAGCAGCTTGGGACAGGGACCAGCTAACTATGGCTACACCTTC. Protein: CASSLGQGPANYGYTF.

V usage is TRBV9 and J usage is TRBJ2-2; D perhaps matches TRBD1 (5 bases). This CDR3 is 18 amino acids long. V was clipped by 2 bases and J by 3 bases, with 20 bases between them. Germline assignment: CDR1 SGDLS and CDR2 YYNGEE. Here the CDR3 reads CASSVPDTLIIDTGELFF. The CDR3 DNA sequence: TGTGCCAGCAGCGTCCCGGACACCCTAATTATTGACACCGGGGAGCTGTTTTTT.

The chain recombines TRBV6-6 with TRBJ2-7, with 11 bases aligning to TRBD1. With V trimmed by 6 bases and J by 4 bases, 8 bases remained unmatched. Looked up from germline, CDR1 is MNHNY and CDR2 is SVGAGI (reference sequence). This CDR3 region has 15 residues. The DNA for the CDR3 is TGTGCCAGCAGCCCCACCGGACAGGGGGCGTACGAGCAGTACTTC. Translating gives CASSPTGQGAYEQYF.

The V gene is TRBV30, the J gene TRBJ1-6; D not resolved. The CDR3 spans 12 residues. V shed 2 bases and J shed 8 bases, with 7 bases lying between them. CDR1 GTSNPN and CDR2 SVGIG come from the germline V gene (reference sequence). In nucleotides, the CDR3 is TGTGCCTGGAGTATGGTAGATTCACCCCTCCACTTT. Translation gives CAWSMVDSPLHF.

The V and J genes are TRBV4-1 and TRBJ1-3, with D unresolved. Trimming stripped 2 bases from V and 0 bases from J, with 11 bases between. CDR3 length: 16 residues. Germline loops: CDR1 MGHRA, CDR2 YSYEKL. In nucleotides, the CDR3 is TGCGCCAGCAGCCAAATTGAACAAAGCTCTGGAAACACCATATATTTT. It yields the protein CASSQIEQSSGNTIYF.

This chain uses TRBV3-1 (or the pseudogene TRBV3-2) with TRBJ1-6, with D perhaps TRBD1 (5 bases). The CDR3 is 15 amino acids. V gave up 0 bases and J gave up 10 bases, with 13 bases separating them. Germline V gene sequence: CDR1 LGHDT, CDR2 YNNKEL (reference sequence). The CDR3 coding sequence is TGTGCCAGCAGCCAAGATGGGGCAGGGTGGTCACCCCTCCACTTT. This translates into CASSQDGAGWSPLHF.

This clone was counted between two and nine times. The V call is TRBV5-1, the J call TRBJ2-7; D perhaps matches TRBD1 (6 bases). The CDR3 is made up of 14 amino acids. Trimming removed 3 bases at V and 2 bases at J, with 12 bases between. Germline V CDR1 and CDR2: SGHRS, YFSETQ. The chain's CDR3 is CASSSSQGTYEQYF. The CDR3 DNA reads TGCGCCAGCAGCTCATCACAGGGTACCTACGAGCAGTACTTC.

In the case of this clone: Other DNA sequences of this sample code for an identical CDR3. This chain joins TRBV28 and TRBJ1-5; TRBD1 might be the D (5 bases). The CDR3 is 12 residues long. CDR1 and CDR2 (germline): MDHEN, SYDVKM. V lost 4 bases and J lost 6, with 7 bases in between. The CDR3 sequence is CASSSGGQPQHF. The CDR3 DNA follows: TGTGCCAGCAGTTCGGGGGGTCAGCCCCAGCATTTT.